This T cell receptor beta chain derives from a study of cytomegalovirus exposure and HLA in healthy donors. This CDR3 has 16 residues. The V gene end was trimmed by 3 bases and the J gene end by 2 bases; junction bases not matched to a gene: 7. Germline CDR1 GTSNPN, CDR2 SVGIG (reference sequence). Sampled while nominally healthy, donors likely had unrecorded immune exposures. With 60 Vbeta and 13 Jbeta primers, the PCR was carried out. The repertoire was sequenced with immunoSEQ multiplex PCR; TCRdb's copy has only in-frame clones and lacks some. The table lists around 76,000 clones, 70% of them singletons. This clone was observed a few times.

Source material: PBMCs. This receptor was obtained from a woman aged 50 to 65 in good health and CMV-seropositive. The rearrangement links TRBV30 to TRBJ1-5; 10 nucleotides agree with TRBD1. The CDR3 DNA reads as TGTGCCTGGAGGGCCTTGGACAGGGGGGGCAATCAGCCCCAGCATTTT. It yields the protein CAWRALDRGGNQPQHF.